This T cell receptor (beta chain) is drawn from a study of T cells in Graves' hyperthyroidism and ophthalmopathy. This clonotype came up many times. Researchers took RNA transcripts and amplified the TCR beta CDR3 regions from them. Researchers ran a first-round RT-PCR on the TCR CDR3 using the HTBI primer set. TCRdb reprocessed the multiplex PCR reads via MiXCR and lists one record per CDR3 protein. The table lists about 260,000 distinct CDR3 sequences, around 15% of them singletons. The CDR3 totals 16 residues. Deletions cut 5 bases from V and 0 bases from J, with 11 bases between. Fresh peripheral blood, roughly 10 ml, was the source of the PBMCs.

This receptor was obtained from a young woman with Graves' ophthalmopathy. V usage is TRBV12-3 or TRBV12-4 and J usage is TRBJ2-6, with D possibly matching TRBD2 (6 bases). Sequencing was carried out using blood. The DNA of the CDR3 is TGTGCCAGCAGTCTGGGACTGAACTCTGGGGCCAACGTCCTGACTTTC. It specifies CASSLGLNSGANVLTF.